One sample yielded the 21 T cell receptor beta chains listed below, sequenced in a study of OX40 agonist ivuxolimab in advanced cancers. Sequencing was performed with immunoSEQ multiplex PCR; in TCRdb, only in-frame clones are kept and a portion is missing. Of fewer than 85,000 clones in the sample, 85% were seen once. Sequenced here: CD4+ or CD8+ T cells sorted from blood, sampled in a trial of the OX40 agonist ivuxolimab. The receptors shown here come from an adult with an advanced solid tumor such as melanoma, head and neck, liver or kidney cancer.

CDR3 sequence: CASSLLGRGYEQYF. In nucleotides, the CDR3 is TGTGCCAGCAGTTTACTTGGACGCGGCTACGAGCAGTACTTC. The rearrangement joins TRBV28 to TRBJ2-7, with D unclear. CDR1 and CDR2 from the germline V gene are MDHEN and SYDVKM. The CDR3 is made up of 14 amino acids. V lost 2 bases and J lost 3, with 11 bases in between.

The chain recombines TRBV5-1 with TRBJ1-1, with D possibly TRBD1 on 5 matching bases. V was clipped by 5 bases and J by 5 bases, with 10 bases between them. Germline-derived CDR1 and CDR2 are SGHRS and YFSETQ. The CDR3 contains 12 residues. In DNA, the CDR3 is TGCGCCAGCAGGACCGGGACGACTGAAGCTTTCTTT. This translates into CASRTGTTEAFF.

This clone was counted a single time. The genes are TRBV7-2 and TRBJ2-2; D is unresolved. V was cut by 4 bases and J by 3 bases, with 3 bases left in between. The CDR3 loop spans 12 amino acids. The germline V gene encodes CDR1 SGHTA and CDR2 FQGNSA. The CDR3 reads CASSSYTGELFF. CDR3 in DNA: TGTGCCAGCAGCTCGTACACCGGGGAGCTGTTTTTT.

The chain couples TRBV5-6 to TRBJ1-6, with D uncertain. CDR3 length equals 15 residues. Germline V gives CDR1 SGHDT, CDR2 YYEEEE. The V gene lost 4 bases and the J gene lost 4 bases, with 12 bases spanning the gap. This chain's CDR3 is CASSRSEAYNSPLHF. The CDR3 nucleotides are TGTGCCAGCAGCCGCTCGGAAGCATATAATTCACCCCTCCACTTT.

This clone was detected once. V gene TRBV30 combines with J gene TRBJ1-3; D is undetermined. The V gene's germline CDR1 is GTSNPN and CDR2 SVGIG (reference sequence). V was shortened by 0 bases and J by 0 bases, with 6 bases between the two germline ends. The CDR3 is 14 residues long. This CDR3 reads CAWSVGNSGNTIYF. In DNA, the CDR3 is TGTGCCTGGAGTGTGGGGAACTCTGGAAACACCATATATTTT.

This clone has more than one count but fewer than ten. V and J are TRBV10-3 and TRBJ2-1; 15 bases map to TRBD2. From germline, CDR1 is ENHRY and CDR2 SYGVKD. The CDR3 length is 16 residues. The trim removed 5 bases at V and 5 bases at J, leaving 4 bases unmatched. Written as DNA, the CDR3 is TGTGCCATCAGTACAGGACTAGCGGGAGGGAACAATGAGCAGTTCTTC. Translating gives CAISTGLAGGNNEQFF.

The chain couples TRBV6-1 to TRBJ2-3; 7 bases line up with TRBD2. Germline V gene lookup returns CDR1 MNHNS and CDR2 SASEGT. This CDR3 has 14 amino acids. V lost 7 bases, J lost 3 bases, and 7 bases stayed unmatched. For the CDR3, the DNA is TGTGCCAGCATCAGACTAGCCGGGACAGATACGCAGTATTTT. Protein product: CASIRLAGTDTQYF.

This chain uses TRBV30 with TRBJ2-7; TRBD1 aligns across 8 bases. V lost 0 bases, J lost 7 bases, and 5 bases stayed unmatched. The CDR3 extends over 13 amino acids. Germline V gene lookup returns CDR1 GTSNPN and CDR2 SVGIG (reference sequence). For the CDR3, the DNA is TGTGCCTGGAGTGTGCAGGGGGCTGGGGAGCAGTACTTC. It codes for CAWSVQGAGEQYF.

The gene calls are TRBV7-9 and TRBJ2-3; tentative D call: TRBD1 (6 bases). CDR3 length: 14 residues. Germline values: CDR1 SEHNR, CDR2 FQNEAQ (reference sequence). With 3 bases removed from V and 2 bases from J, the gap between germline ends came to 9 bases. The CDR3 region is CASSFGQLTDTQYF. In DNA, the CDR3 is TGTGCCAGCAGCTTCGGACAGCTCACAGATACGCAGTATTTT. The variable domain in full, with the rest retrieved from reference TRBV7-9 and TRBJ2-3, is DTGVSQNPRHKITKRGQNVTFRCDPISEHNRLYWYRQTLGQGPEFLTYFQNEAQLEKSRLLSDRFSAERPKGSFSTLEIQRTEQGDSAMYLCASSFGQLTDTQYFGPGTRLTVL.

This clone was seen just once. The V gene is TRBV7-2, the J gene TRBJ2-7; D might be TRBD2 (6 bases). CDR1 is SGHTA and CDR2 is FQGNSA in the germline V gene. This CDR3 is built from 11 residues. Trimming stripped 4 bases from V and 7 bases from J, with 8 bases between. Here the CDR3 reads CASSYGGEQYF. In nucleotides, the CDR3 is TGTGCCAGCAGCTATGGGGGGGAGCAGTACTTC.

With respect to this clone: Germline and junction disagree at one end, which may indicate a read error. V usage is TRBV11-2 and J usage is TRBJ2-1, with D possibly being TRBD2 (6 bases). Germline V gene sequence: CDR1 SGHAT, CDR2 FQNNGV. CDR3 length: 12 residues. The CDR3 region is CASSFSRVGGIF. In DNA form, the CDR3 reads TGTGCCAGCAGCTTCTCCCGGGTGGGCGGGATCTTC.

This clone was found once. J is TRBJ1-1 and V is TRBV20-1; D call uncertain. Trimming took off 3 bases at V and 8 bases at J, with 10 bases between the two ends. CDR1 and CDR2 (germline): DFQATT, SNEGSKA (reference sequence). The CDR3 runs to 11 residues. The CDR3 reads CSARPGPEAFF. DNA for the CDR3: TGCAGTGCTAGGCCCGGTCCCGAAGCTTTCTTT.

This clone was recorded only once. V is TRBV5-1 and J is TRBJ2-5; the D gene is possibly TRBD2 (6 bases). CDR1 is SGHRS and CDR2 is YFSETQ in the germline V gene. The CDR3 spans 15 residues. Trimming shortened V by 4 bases and J by 5 bases, and 18 bases separated the two germline ends. For the CDR3, the DNA is TGCGCCAGCAGCCCCAGAACGGGAGCCCAGGAGACCCAGTACTTC. It translates to CASSPRTGAQETQYF.

This clone was observed a handful of times. The chain combines TRBV21-1 with TRBJ1-2. TRBV21-1 is deemed a pseudogene. This CDR3 contains 16 residues. The CDR3 region has the DNA TGTGCCAGCAGCAAAGAGTCGAGGCAGGACCCCTATGGCTACACCTTC. Translating it yields CASSKESRQDPYGYTF.

J is TRBJ2-7 and V is TRBV28, with D perhaps matching TRBD1 or TRBD2 (7 bases each). Germline V gives CDR1 MDHEN, CDR2 SYDVKM. Trimming stripped 4 bases from V and 4 bases from J, with 29 bases between. The CDR3 runs 19 residues. The CDR3: CASSSPGGGGLNIIYEQYF. Written as DNA, the CDR3 is TGTGCCAGCAGTTCCCCAGGGGGAGGGGGCTTAAATATTATTTACGAGCAGTACTTC.

There are a few counts of this clone. This chain joins TRBV28 and TRBJ2-7; 9 bases are shared with TRBD1. V was pared by 3 bases and J by 6 bases, with 9 bases of the junction left unmatched. This CDR3 is 15 amino acids long. CDR1 and CDR2 from the germline V gene are MDHEN and SYDVKM. This chain's CDR3 is CASSFSGTGKVEQYF. DNA of the CDR3: TGTGCCAGCAGTTTCTCCGGGACAGGGAAGGTCGAGCAGTACTTC.

The chain employs TRBV6-1 and TRBJ2-3; 9 positions match TRBD2. The germline gives CDR1 MNHNS, CDR2 SASEGT. J gave up 4 bases and V 6 bases, and 8 bases lay outside the gene matches. This CDR3 comprises 15 residues. This CDR3 is CASSPSGVVSDTQYF. Written as DNA, the CDR3 is TGTGCCAGCAGCCCTAGCGGGGTTGTCTCAGATACGCAGTATTTT.

This rearrangement joins TRBV11-2 to TRBJ2-4; D call uncertain. From germline, CDR1 is SGHAT and CDR2 FQNNGV. The CDR3 has 14 amino acids. V was clipped by 1 base and J by 4 bases, with 8 bases between them. CDR3 sequence reads: CASSLVRTKNIQYF. DNA of the CDR3: TGTGCCAGCAGCTTAGTGCGGACGAAAAACATTCAGTACTTC.

CDR3 loop: CASSLGGRKTDTQYF. CDR3 nucleotide sequence: TGCGCCAGCAGCTTGGGCGGGAGGAAGACAGATACGCAGTATTTT. The chain has TRBV5-1 and TRBJ2-3, with 8 nucleotides matching TRBD2. J was trimmed by 3 bases and V by 0 bases; bases with no gene match: 3. The germline V gene encodes CDR1 SGHRS and CDR2 YFSETQ. The CDR3 contains 15 residues.

This clone was found a few times. This chain joins TRBV19 and TRBJ2-5; 10 positions match TRBD1. The CDR3 length is 17 residues. With V trimmed by 10 bases and J by 2 bases, 16 bases remained unmatched. The germline CDR1 and CDR2 sequences are LNHDA and SQIVND (reference sequence). The CDR3 is CATTPGTGVMGQETQYF. In nucleotides, the CDR3 is TGTGCCACTACTCCCGGGACAGGGGTTATGGGGCAAGAGACCCAGTACTTC. Filled out from reference TRBV19 and TRBJ2-5, the complete variable domain reads DGGITQSPKYLFRKEGQNVTLSCEQNLNHDAMYWYRQDPGQGLRLIYYSQIVNDFQKGDIAEGYSVSREKKESFPLTVTSAQKNPTAFYLCATTPGTGVMGQETQYFGPGTRLLVL.

The chain links TRBV4-3 to TRBJ2-1, with 15 positions matching TRBD2. The germline V gene encodes CDR1 LGHNA and CDR2 YSLEER. Trimming removed 3 bases from V and 4 bases from J; junction bases left unmatched: 7. The CDR3 has 18 residues. CDR3 sequence (DNA): TGCGCCAGCAGCCACGGACTAGCGGGAGGGCCGCAGTACAATGAGCAGTTCTTC. Its translation: CASSHGLAGGPQYNEQFF.